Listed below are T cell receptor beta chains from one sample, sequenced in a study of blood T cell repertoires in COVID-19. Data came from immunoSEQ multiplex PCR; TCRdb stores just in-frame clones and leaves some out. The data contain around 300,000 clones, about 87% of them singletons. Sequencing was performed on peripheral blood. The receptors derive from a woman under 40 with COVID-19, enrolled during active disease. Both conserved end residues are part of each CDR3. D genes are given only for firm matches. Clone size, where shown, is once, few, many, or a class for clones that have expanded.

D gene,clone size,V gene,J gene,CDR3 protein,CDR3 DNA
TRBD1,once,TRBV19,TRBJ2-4,CASGTGTLDIQYF,TGTGCCAGTGGGACAGGTACCCTGGACATTCAGTACTTC
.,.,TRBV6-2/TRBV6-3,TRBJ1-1,CASSSWGDRTEAFF,TGTGCCAGCAGTTCTTGGGGGGATCGCACTGAAGCTTTCTTT
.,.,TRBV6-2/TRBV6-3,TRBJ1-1,CASSWSILANPAEAFF,TGTGCCAGCAGTTGGTCAATATTAGCGAATCCTGCTGAAGCTTTCTTT
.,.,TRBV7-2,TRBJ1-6,CASRSESSYNSPLHF,TGTGCCAGCAGGTCTGAGAGCTCCTATAATTCACCCCTCCACTTT
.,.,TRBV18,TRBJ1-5,CASSPKQGQPQHF,TGTGCCAGCTCACCTAAACAGGGACAGCCCCAGCATTTT
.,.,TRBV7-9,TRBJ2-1,CASSLDREGEQFF,TGTGCCAGCAGCTTAGACAGGGAAGGTGAGCAGTTCTTC
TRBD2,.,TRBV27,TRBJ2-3,CASSSLAGGTDTQYF,TGTGCCAGCAGTTCGTTAGCGGGGGGAACAGATACGCAGTATTTT
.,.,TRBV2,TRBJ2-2,CASTVRTVNTGELFF,TGTGCCAGCACCGTTAGGACTGTAAACACCGGGGAGCTGTTTTTT
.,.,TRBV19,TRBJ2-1,CASSTMGDNEQFF,TGTGCCAGTAGCACCATGGGAGACAATGAGCAGTTCTTC
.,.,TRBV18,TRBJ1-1,CASSGTPNTEAFF,TGTGCCAGCTCAGGGACTCCAAACACTGAAGCTTTCTTT
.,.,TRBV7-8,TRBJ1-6,CASSLGGRTQSPLHF,TGTGCCAGCAGCTTAGGGGGCAGGACGCAGTCACCCCTCCACTTT